This TCR beta chain was recorded in a study of control samples from healthy donors and cancer patients. TCRdb's copy holds only in-frame clones and misses some; the assay was immunoSEQ multiplex PCR. This sample has under 80,000 clones; around 95% occur once, and the top ten carry around 6.4%. This CDR3 comprises 13 residues. The germline V and J ends were trimmed by 6 bases and 8 bases, with 13 bases remaining between them. Germline V gene sequence: CDR1 WNHNN, CDR2 SYGVQD (reference sequence). The J gene is TRBJ2-2, the V gene TRBV10-1, with D possibly being TRBD2 (5 bases). The clonotype originates from a woman between 40 and 50 years old in good health. Sequenced input: blood. The CDR3 sequence: CASRDPGIGELFF. The CDR3 DNA is TGCGCCAGCAGAGATCCGGGGATAGGGGAGCTGTTTTTT.